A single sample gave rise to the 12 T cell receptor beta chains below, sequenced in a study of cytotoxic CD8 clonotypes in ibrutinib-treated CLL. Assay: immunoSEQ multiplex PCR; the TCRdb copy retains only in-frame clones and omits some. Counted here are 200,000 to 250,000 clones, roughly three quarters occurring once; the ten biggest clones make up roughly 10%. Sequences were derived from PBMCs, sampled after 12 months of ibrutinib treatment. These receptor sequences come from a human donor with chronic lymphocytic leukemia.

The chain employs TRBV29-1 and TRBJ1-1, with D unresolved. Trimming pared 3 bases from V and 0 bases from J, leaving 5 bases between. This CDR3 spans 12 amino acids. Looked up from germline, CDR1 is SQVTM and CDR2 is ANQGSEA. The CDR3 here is CSVETMNTEAFF. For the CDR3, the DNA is TGCAGCGTTGAGACGATGAACACTGAAGCTTTCTTT.

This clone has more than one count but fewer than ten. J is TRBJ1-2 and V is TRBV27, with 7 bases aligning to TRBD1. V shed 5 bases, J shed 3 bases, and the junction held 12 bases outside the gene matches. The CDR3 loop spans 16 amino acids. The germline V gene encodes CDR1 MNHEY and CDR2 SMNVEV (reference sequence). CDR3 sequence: CASSGTGTASYYGYTF. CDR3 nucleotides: TGTGCCAGCAGTGGTACAGGGACAGCTTCTTACTATGGCTACACCTTC.

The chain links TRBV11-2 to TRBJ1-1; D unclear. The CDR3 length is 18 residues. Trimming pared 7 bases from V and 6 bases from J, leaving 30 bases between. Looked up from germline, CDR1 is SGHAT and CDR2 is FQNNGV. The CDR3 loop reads CASINRAFDRRINAEAFF. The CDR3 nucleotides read TGTGCCAGCATCAATCGGGCTTTCGACCGTCGAATTAACGCTGAAGCTTTCTTT. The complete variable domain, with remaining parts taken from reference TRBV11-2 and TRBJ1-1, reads EAGVAQSPRYKIIEKRQSVAFWCNPISGHATLYWYQQILGQGPKLLIQFQNNGVVDDSQLPKDRFSAERLKGVDSTLKIQPAKLEDSAVYLCASINRAFDRRINAEAFFGQGTRLTVV.

CDR3 in DNA: TGTGCCAGCAGTTTAAGGAGCGTGCTGTTTTTT. Its translation is CASSLRSVLFF. This chain uses TRBV28 with TRBJ2-2; D is unresolved. The V end was cut by 2 bases, the J end by 13 bases, with 8 bases between. The CDR3 contains 11 residues. CDR1 and CDR2 (germline): MDHEN, SYDVKM.

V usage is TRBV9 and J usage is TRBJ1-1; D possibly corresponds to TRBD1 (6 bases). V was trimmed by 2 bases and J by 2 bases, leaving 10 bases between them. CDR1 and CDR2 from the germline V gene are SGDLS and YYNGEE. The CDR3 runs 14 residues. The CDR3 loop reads CASSVTGSNTEAFF. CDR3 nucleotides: TGTGCCAGCAGCGTGACAGGAAGCAACACTGAAGCTTTCTTT.

CDR3 in DNA: TGTGCCAGCAGACGAGGACAGGCCAGCTATGGCTACACCTTC. It encodes CASRRGQASYGYTF. V usage is TRBV6-5 and J usage is TRBJ1-2, with TRBD1 matching 7 bases. Germline lookup yields CDR1 MNHEY and CDR2 SVGAGI. V shed 6 bases and J 4 bases; nucleotides not matched to a gene: 8. CDR3 length: 14 residues.

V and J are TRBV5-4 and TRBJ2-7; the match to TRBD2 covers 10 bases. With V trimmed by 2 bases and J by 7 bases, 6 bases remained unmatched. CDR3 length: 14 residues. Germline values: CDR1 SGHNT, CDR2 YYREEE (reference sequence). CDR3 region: CASSLLAGPEEQYF. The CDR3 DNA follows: TGTGCCAGCAGCTTACTAGCGGGGCCGGAAGAGCAGTACTTC.

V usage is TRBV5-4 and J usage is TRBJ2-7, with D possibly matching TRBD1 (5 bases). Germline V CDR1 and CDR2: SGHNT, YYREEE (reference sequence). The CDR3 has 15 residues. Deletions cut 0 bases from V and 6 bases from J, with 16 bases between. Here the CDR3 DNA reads TGTGCCAGCAGCTTGGATCAGGGCAGGTTCGTCGAGCAGTACTTC. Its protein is CASSLDQGRFVEQYF.

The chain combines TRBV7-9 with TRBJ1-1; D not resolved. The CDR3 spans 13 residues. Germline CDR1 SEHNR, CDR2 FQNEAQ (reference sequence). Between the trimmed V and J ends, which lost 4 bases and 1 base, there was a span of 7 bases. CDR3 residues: CASSSGWNTEAFF. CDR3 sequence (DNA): TGTGCCAGCAGCTCCGGATGGAACACTGAAGCTTTCTTT.

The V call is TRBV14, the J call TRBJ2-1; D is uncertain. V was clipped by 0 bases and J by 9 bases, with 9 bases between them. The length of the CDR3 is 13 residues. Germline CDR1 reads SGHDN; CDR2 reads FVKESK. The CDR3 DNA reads TGTGCCAGCAGCCAAGAATGGGTTGGTGAGCAGTTCTTC. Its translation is CASSQEWVGEQFF.

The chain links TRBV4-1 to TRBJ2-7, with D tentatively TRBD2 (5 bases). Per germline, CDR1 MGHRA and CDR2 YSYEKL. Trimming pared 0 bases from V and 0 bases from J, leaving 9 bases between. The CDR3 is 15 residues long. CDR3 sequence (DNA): TGCGCCAGCAGCCAAGAGCCTGGGAGCTCCTACGAGCAGTACTTC. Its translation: CASSQEPGSSYEQYF.

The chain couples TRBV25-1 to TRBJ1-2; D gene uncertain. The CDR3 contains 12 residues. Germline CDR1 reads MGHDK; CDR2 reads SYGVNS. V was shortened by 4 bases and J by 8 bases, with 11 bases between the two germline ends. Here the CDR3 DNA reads TGTGCCAGCAGTGTAACAGAAGGCGGCTACACCTTC. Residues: CASSVTEGGYTF.